One sample yielded the 2 T cell receptor beta chains listed below, sequenced in a study of beta chain features in type 1 diabetes. Whole-study results and caveats: In all four CD4+ subsets, TCRB CDR3 length was significantly, moderately reduced in type 1 diabetes.

Their specific antigens are unknown. Reverse transcription of all isolated RNA meant that expressed TCRB transcripts were sequenced. Produced via immunoSEQ multiplex PCR; TCRdb's table is partial and in-frame only. Among 250,000 to 300,000 clones, 24% were seen once, and the ten largest hold over 0.01%. Sequencing used naive CD4+ T cells from blood. These receptors came from a woman in her twenties or thirties with type 1 diabetes.

The CDR3 sequence is CSSGAGGPGEQFF. The CDR3 DNA sequence: TGCAGCTCAGGAGCGGGAGGGCCGGGGGAGCAGTTCTTC. The chain is built from TRBV29-1 and TRBJ2-1; 10 bases fit TRBD2. With 8 bases clipped from V and 10 bases from J, the junction kept 11 bases outside the gene matches. Germline CDR1 and CDR2: SQVTM and ANQGSEA. The length of the CDR3 is 13 residues.

The chain uses TRBV19 and TRBJ1-2; unclear D gene. The V and J ends lost 7 bases and 1 base respectively, with 13 bases between them. This CDR3 has 14 amino acids. The germline CDR1 and CDR2 sequences are LNHDA and SQIVND (reference sequence). In DNA, the CDR3 is TGTGCCAGTACCTCGGACCGGGATAACTATGGCTACACCTTC. It specifies CASTSDRDNYGYTF.